One and the same sample provided the 10 T cell receptor beta chains below, sequenced in a study of cytomegalovirus exposure and HLA in healthy donors (dated by TCRdb to 2016 to 2017). Library method: the immunoSEQ multiplex PCR assay. A mixture of 60 forward primers for TCR Vbeta segments and 13 reverse primers for TCR Jbeta segments was used in the multiplex PCR. The immuneACCESS repertoire file appears here via TCRdb, limited to in-frame rearrangements. These files lack a portion of the clones; in checked studies, under half of the deficit traces to unresolved V genes, and the cause of the others is not known. Recorded for this sample are about 150,000 clones; about a tenth of them occurred a single time. The ten largest clones represent approximately 2% of the sample. The sequencing input was PBMCs. The receptors here all came from a male donor in good health and CMV-seronegative.

The J gene is TRBJ2-1, the V gene TRBV6-1, with D tentatively TRBD2 (5 bases). This CDR3 comprises 14 residues. CDR1 is MNHNS and CDR2 is SASEGT in the germline V gene. V was pared by 5 bases and J by 7 bases, with 15 bases between. In nucleotides, the CDR3 is TGTGCCAGCAGTTTGGCGGACTGGAGTAATGAGCAGTTCTTC. This sequence encodes CASSLADWSNEQFF.

This chain connects TRBV7-9 to TRBJ2-3, with 14 positions matching TRBD2. The CDR3 consists of 19 residues. The germline V gene has CDR1 SEHNR and CDR2 FQNEAQ (reference sequence). V dropped 5 bases and J dropped 4; count of bases not matched to a gene: 14. The CDR3 DNA is TGTGCCAGCAGCCTCCACCGACTAGCGGGAGGGAATATGGCAGATACGCAGTATTTT. It translates to CASSLHRLAGGNMADTQYF.

This clone was counted a few times. This chain joins TRBV7-2 and TRBJ1-2; no clear D gene. Germline CDR1 SGHTA, CDR2 FQGNSA. This CDR3 contains 14 residues. V gave up 4 bases and J gave up 0 bases, with 9 bases separating them. The CDR3 reads CASSSRRTNYGYTF. As DNA, the CDR3 is TGTGCCAGCAGCTCCAGGAGGACTAACTATGGCTACACCTTC.

This clone appeared a few times. The chain joins TRBV4-2 to TRBJ2-2; no clear D. The CDR3 sequence is 15 residues long. The germline V and J ends were trimmed by 3 bases and 5 bases, with 13 bases remaining between them. Germline assignment: CDR1 LGHNA and CDR2 YNFKEQ. The DNA of the CDR3 is TGTGCCAGCAGCCAGGCTAGTCTACTAACCGGGGAGCTGTTTTTT. This translates into CASSQASLLTGELFF.

Concerning this clone itself: One junction end does not reproduce the germline sequence, and a read error may be involved. The J gene is TRBJ2-5, the V gene TRBV29-1; weak D call: TRBD1 (6 bases). Germline CDR1 SQVTM, CDR2 ANQGSEA. CDR3 length: 14 amino acids. The CDR3 DNA reads TGCAGCGTTGAATCAGGGGCTGGACAAGCGACCCAGTACTTC. Translation: CSVESGAGQATQYF.

This clone was recorded a few times. The chain couples TRBV19 to TRBJ2-5, with 10 bases fitting TRBD1. Per germline, CDR1 LNHDA and CDR2 SQIVND (reference sequence). The CDR3 consists of 16 residues. V lost 3 bases, J lost 5 bases, and 9 bases stayed unmatched. The CDR3 nucleotides are TGTGCCAGTAGTATTAGGGGACAGGGGCGAGAGGAGACCCAGTACTTC. It encodes CASSIRGQGREETQYF.

The genes are TRBV4-1 and TRBJ1-1; D possibly corresponds to TRBD1 (6 bases). The CDR3 covers 16 residues. From germline, CDR1 is MGHRA and CDR2 YSYEKL. Trimming took 1 base from V and 1 from J, leaving 13 bases between them. The chain's CDR3 is CASSQVVTGKNTEAFF. DNA for the CDR3: TGCGCCAGCAGCCAAGTCGTAACAGGGAAGAACACTGAAGCTTTCTTT.

This clone occurred a few times. V and J are TRBV4-2 and TRBJ1-2, with 11 bases matching TRBD1. Germline V gene data show CDR1 as LGHNA and CDR2 as YNFKEQ. CDR3 length: 16 residues. V shed 3 bases, J shed 4 bases, and the junction held 7 bases outside the gene matches. DNA of the CDR3: TGTGCCAGCAGCCATGCCGGGACAGGGGGAACCTATGGCTACACCTTC. It codes for CASSHAGTGGTYGYTF.

The chain is built from TRBV10-3 and TRBJ2-2, with 9 bases identical to TRBD2. The CDR3 covers 17 residues. V was pared by 3 bases and J by 7 bases, with 12 bases of the junction left unmatched. The germline V gene has CDR1 ENHRY and CDR2 SYGVKD. The CDR3 reads CAISDPGIAGARGELFF. For the CDR3, the DNA is TGTGCCATCAGTGACCCCGGGATAGCGGGAGCCCGCGGGGAGCTGTTTTTT.

The V and J genes are TRBV6-5 and TRBJ2-2, with D unclear. Germline V lookup: CDR1 MNHEY, CDR2 SVGAGI. The CDR3 is made up of 11 amino acids. Trimming shortened V by 4 bases and J by 7 bases, and 4 bases separated the two germline ends. The CDR3 reads CASSFGGELFF. Written as DNA, the CDR3 is TGTGCCAGCAGTTTCGGCGGGGAGCTGTTTTTT.